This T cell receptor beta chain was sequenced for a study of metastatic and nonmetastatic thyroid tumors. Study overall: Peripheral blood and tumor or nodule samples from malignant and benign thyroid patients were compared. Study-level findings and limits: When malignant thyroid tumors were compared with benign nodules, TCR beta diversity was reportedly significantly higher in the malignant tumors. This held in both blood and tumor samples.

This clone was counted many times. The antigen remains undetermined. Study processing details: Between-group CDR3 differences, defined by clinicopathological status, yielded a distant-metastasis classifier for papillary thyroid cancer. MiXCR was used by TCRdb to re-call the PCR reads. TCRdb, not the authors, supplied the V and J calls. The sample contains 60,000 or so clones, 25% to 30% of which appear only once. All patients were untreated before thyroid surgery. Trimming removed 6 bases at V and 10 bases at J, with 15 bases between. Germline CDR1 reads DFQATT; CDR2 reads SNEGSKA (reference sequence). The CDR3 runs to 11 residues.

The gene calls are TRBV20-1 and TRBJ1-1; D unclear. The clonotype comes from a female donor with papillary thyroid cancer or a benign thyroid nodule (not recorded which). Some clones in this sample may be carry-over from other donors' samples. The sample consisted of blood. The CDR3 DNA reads TGCAGTGCCAACGGAAGGCGGGGAGCTTTCTTT. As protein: CSANGRRGAFF.